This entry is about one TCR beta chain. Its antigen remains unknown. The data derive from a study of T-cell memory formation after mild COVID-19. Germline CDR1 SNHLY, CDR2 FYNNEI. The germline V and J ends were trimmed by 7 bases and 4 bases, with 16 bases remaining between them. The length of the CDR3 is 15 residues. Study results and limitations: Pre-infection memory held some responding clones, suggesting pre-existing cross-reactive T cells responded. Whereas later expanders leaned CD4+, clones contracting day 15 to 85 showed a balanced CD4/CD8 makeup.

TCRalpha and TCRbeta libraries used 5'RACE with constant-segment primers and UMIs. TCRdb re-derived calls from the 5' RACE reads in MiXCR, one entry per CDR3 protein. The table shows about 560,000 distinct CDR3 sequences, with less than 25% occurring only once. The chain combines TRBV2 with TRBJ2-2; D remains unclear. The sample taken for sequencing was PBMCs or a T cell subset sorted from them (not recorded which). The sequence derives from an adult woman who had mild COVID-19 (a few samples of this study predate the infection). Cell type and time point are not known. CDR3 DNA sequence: TGTGCCAGCACCCTCACCTCCGTGAGCACCGGGGAGCTGTTTTTT. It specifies CASTLTSVSTGELFF.